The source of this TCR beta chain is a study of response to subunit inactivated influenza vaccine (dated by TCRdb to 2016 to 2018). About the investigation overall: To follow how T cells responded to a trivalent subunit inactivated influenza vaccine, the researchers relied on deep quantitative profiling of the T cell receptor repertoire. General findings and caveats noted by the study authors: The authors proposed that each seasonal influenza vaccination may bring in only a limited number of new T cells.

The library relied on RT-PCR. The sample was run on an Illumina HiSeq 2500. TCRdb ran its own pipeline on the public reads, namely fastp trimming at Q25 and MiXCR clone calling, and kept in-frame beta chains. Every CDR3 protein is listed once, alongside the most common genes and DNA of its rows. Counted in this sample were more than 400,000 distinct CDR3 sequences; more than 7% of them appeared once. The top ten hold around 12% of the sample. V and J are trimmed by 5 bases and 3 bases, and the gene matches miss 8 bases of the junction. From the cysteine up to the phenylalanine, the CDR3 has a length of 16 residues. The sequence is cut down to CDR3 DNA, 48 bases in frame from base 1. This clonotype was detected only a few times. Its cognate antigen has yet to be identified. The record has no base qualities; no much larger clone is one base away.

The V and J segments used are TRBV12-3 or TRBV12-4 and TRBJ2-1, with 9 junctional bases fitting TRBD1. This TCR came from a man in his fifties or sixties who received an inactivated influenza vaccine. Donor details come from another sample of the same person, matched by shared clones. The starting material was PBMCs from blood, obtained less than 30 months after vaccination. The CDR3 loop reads CASSDGQGPLYNEQFF. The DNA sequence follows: TGTGCCAGCAGTGACGGACAGGGGCCCCTCTACAATGAGCAGTTCTTC.